This section outlines one TCR beta chain sequence together with its context. Its antigen is not identified. Germline and junction disagree at one end, which may indicate a read error. This sample was taken from a study of T cells in Graves' hyperthyroidism and ophthalmopathy. Diagnosis of hyperthyroidism was new in patients aged 18 to 65, and its duration was under 2 months. What was amplified from RNA transcripts were TCR beta CDR3 regions. A first-round RT-PCR of the TCR CDR3 used the HTBI primer set. One entry per CDR3 protein, called by TCRdb with MiXCR from the multiplex PCR reads. The table includes 300,000 to 400,000 distinct CDR3 sequences, roughly 21% detected once. Points from the study as a whole: Model output signaled ophthalmopathy a median 6.5 months ahead of onset. Most expanded thyroid clonotypes above 0.001 also appeared in blood.

The CDR3 length is 13 residues. The TCR was taken from a woman between 45 and 65 years old with Graves' hyperthyroidism. The rearrangement joins TRBV12-3 or TRBV12-4 to TRBJ2-7, with unresolved D. The specimen was blood. The DNA for the CDR3 is TGTGCCCGCAGTTTCGGGCAGACCTACGAGCAGTACTTC. As protein: CARSFGQTYEQYF.